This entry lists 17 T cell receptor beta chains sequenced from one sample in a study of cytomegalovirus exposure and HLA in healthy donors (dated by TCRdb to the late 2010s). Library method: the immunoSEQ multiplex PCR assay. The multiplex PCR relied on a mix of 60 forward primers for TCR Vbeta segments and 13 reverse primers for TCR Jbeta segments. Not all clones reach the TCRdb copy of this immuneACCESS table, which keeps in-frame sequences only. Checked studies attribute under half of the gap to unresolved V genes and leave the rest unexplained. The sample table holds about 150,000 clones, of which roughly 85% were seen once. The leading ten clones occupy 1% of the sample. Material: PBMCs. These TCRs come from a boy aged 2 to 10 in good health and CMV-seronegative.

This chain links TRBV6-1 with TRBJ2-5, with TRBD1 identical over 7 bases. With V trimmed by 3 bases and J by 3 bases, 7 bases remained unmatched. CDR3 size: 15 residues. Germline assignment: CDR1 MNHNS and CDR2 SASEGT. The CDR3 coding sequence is TGTGCCAGCAGTGAGGTTAGACAGGGTAAAGAGACCCAGTACTTC. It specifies CASSEVRQGKETQYF.

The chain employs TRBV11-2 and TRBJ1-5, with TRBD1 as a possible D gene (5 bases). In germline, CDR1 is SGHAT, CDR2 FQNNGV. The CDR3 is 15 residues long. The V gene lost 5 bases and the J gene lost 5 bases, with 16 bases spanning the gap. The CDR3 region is CASSPAAGRDQPQHF. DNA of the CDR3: TGTGCCAGCAGCCCGGCCGCAGGCAGGGATCAGCCCCAGCATTTT.

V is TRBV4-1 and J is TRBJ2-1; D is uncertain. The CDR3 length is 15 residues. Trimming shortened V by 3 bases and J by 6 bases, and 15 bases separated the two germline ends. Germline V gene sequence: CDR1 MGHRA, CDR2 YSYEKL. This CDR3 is CASSQGPIIRNEQFF. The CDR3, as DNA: TGCGCCAGCAGCCAGGGCCCCATCATACGCAATGAGCAGTTCTTC.

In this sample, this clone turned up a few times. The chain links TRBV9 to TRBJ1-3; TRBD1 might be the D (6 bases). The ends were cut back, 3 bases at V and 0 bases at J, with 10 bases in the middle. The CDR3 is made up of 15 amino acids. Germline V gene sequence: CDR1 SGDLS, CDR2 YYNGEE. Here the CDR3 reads CASSASQGSGNTIYF. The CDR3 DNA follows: TGTGCCAGCAGCGCTTCACAGGGCTCTGGAAACACCATATATTTT.

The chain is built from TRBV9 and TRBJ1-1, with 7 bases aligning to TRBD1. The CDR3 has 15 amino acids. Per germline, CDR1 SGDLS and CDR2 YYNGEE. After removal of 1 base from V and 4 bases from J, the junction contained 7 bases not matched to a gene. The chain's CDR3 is CASSVPASGGTEAFF. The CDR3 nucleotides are TGTGCCAGCAGCGTACCCGCCTCAGGGGGCACTGAAGCTTTCTTT.

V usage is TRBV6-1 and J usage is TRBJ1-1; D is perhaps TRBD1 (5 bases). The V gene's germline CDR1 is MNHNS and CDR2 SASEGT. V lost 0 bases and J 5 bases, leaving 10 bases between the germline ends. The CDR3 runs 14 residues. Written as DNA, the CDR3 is TGTGCCAGCAGTGAAGCAGGGGTTGGAACTGAAGCTTTCTTT. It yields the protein CASSEAGVGTEAFF.

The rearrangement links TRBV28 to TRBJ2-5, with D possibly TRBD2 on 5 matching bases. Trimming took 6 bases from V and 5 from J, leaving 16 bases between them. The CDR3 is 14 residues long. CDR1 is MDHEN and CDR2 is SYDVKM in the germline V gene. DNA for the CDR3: TGTGCCAGCAGCCCGGACTCCCCGAGGGAGACCCAGTACTTC. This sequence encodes CASSPDSPRETQYF.

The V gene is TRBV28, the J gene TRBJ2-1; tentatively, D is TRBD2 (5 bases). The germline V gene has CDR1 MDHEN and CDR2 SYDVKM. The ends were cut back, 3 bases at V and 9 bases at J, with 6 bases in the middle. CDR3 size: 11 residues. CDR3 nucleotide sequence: TGTGCCAGCAGTTTCCGGGGTGAGCAGTTCTTC. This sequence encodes CASSFRGEQFF.

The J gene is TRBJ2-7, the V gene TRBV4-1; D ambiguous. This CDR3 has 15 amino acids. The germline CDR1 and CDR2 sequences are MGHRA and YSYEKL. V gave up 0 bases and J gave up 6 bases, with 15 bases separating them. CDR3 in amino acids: CASSQDRRRGGEQYF. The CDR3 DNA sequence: TGCGCCAGCAGCCAAGATCGGAGAAGAGGCGGCGAGCAGTACTTC.

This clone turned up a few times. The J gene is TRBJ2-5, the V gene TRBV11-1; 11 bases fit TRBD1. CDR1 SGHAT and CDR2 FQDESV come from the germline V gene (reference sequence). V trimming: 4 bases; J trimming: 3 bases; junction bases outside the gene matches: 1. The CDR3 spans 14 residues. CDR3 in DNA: TGTGCCAGCAGCTCGGGACAGGGGGAAGAGACCCAGTACTTC. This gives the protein CASSSGQGEETQYF. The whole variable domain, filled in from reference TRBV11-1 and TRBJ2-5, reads EAEVAQSPRYKITEKSQAVAFWCDPISGHATLYWYRQILGQGPELLVQFQDESVVDDSQLPKDRFSAERLKGVDSTLKIQPAELGDSAMYLCASSSGQGEETQYFGPGTRLLVL.

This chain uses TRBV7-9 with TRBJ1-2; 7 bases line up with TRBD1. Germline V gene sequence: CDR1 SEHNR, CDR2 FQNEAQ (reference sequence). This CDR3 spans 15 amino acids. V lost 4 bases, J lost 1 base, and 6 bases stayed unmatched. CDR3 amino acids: CASSSETGFNYGYTF. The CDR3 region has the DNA TGTGCCAGCAGCTCTGAGACAGGGTTTAACTATGGCTACACCTTC.

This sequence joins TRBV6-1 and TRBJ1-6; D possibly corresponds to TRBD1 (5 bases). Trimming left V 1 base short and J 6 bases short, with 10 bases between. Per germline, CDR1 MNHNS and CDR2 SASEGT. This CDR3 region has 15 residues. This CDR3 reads CASSEVGRGNSPLHF. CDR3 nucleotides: TGTGCCAGCAGTGAAGTCGGGAGGGGTAATTCACCCCTCCACTTT.

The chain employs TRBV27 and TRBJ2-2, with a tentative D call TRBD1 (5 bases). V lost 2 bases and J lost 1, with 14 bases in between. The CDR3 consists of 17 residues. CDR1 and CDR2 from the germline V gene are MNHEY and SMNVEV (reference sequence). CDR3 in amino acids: CASSLTAGLGNTGELFF. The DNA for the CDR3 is TGTGCCAGCAGTTTAACGGCAGGGTTGGGGAACACCGGGGAGCTGTTTTTT.

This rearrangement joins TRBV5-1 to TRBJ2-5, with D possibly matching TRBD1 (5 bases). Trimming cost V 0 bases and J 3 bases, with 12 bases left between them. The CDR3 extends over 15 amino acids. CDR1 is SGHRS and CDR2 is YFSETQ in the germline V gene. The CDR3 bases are TGCGCCAGCAGCTTGGGTGACAGACTGAAAGAGACCCAGTACTTC. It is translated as CASSLGDRLKETQYF. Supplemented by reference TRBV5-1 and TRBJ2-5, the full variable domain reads KAGVTQTPRYLIKTRGQQVTLSCSPISGHRSVSWYQQTPGQGLQFLFEYFSETQRNKGNFPGRFSGRQFSNSRSEMNVSTLELGDSALYLCASSLGDRLKETQYFGPGTRLLVL.

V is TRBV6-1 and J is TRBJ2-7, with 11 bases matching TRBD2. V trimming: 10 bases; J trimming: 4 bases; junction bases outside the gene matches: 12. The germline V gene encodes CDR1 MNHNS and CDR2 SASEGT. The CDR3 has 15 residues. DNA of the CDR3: TGTGCCAACAGCCAACTGCGACTAGCGGGGTACGAGCAGTACTTC. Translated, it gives CANSQLRLAGYEQYF.

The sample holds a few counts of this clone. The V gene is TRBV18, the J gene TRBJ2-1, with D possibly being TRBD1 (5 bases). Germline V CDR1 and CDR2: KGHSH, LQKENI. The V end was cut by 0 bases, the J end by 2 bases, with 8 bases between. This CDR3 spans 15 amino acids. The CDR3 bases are TGTGCCAGCTCACCACCTTCCAGGGCCTACAATGAGCAGTTCTTC. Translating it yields CASSPPSRAYNEQFF. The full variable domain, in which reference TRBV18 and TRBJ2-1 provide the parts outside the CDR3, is NAGVMQNPRHLVRRRGQEARLRCSPMKGHSHVYWYRQLPEEGLKFMVYLQKENIIDESGMPKERFSAEFPKEGPSILRIQQVVRGDSAAYFCASSPPSRAYNEQFFGPGTRLTVL.

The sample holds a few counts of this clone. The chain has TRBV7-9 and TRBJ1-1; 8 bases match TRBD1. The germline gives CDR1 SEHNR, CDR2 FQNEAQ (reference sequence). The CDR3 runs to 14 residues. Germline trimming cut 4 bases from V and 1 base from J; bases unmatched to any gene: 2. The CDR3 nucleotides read TGTGCCAGCAGCTGGGGGACAGGGAACACTGAAGCTTTCTTT. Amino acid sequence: CASSWGTGNTEAFF.